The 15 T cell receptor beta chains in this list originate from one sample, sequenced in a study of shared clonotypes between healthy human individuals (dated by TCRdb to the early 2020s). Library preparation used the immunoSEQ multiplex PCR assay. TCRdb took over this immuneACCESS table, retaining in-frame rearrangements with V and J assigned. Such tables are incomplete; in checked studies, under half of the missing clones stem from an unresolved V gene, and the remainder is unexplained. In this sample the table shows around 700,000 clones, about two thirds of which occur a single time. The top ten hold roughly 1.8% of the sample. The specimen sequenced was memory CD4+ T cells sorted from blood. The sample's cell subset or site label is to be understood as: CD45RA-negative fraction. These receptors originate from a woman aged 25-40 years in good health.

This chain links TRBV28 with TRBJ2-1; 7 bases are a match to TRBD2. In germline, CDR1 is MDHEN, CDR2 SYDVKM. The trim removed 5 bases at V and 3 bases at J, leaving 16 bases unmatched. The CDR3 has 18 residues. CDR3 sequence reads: CASSPDIKRGQFYNEQFF. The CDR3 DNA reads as TGTGCCAGCAGTCCGGACATCAAGCGGGGCCAATTCTACAATGAGCAGTTCTTC.

CDR3 residues: CASSPNRLAGGSQFF. The DNA for the CDR3 is TGTGCCAGCAGCCCTAACCGACTAGCGGGAGGTTCTCAGTTCTTC. The chain couples TRBV7-9 to TRBJ2-1; 13 bases agree with TRBD2. The CDR3 spans 15 residues. V was clipped by 5 bases and J by 13 bases; unmatched bases: 11. CDR1 and CDR2 (germline): SEHNR, FQNEAQ (reference sequence).

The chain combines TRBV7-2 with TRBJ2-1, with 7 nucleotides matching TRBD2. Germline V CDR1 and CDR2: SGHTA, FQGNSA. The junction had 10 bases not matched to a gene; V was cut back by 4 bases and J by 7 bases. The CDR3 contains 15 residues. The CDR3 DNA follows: TGTGCCAGCAGCTCCTCGGTACTAGCGCCGAATGAGCAGTTCTTC. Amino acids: CASSSSVLAPNEQFF.

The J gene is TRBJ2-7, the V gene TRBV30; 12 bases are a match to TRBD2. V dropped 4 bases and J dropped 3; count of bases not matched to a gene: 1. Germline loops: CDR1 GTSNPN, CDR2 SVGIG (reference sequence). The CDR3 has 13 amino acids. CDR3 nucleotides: TGTGCCTGGAAACTAGCGGGAGGCTACGAGCAGTACTTC. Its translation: CAWKLAGGYEQYF.

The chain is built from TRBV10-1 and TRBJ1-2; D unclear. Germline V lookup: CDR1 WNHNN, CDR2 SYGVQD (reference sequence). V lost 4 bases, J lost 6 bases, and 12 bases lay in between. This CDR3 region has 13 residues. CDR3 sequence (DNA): TGCGCCAGCAGTGCGAGTCATGGGGATGGCTACACCTTC. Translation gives CASSASHGDGYTF.

CDR3 sequence reads: CASLASGRQPQHF. Written as DNA, the CDR3 is TGTGCCAGCTTAGCATCGGGGCGGCAGCCCCAGCATTTT. The rearrangement uses TRBV18 and TRBJ1-5; possibly TRBD1 for D (5 bases). Germline CDR1 reads KGHSH; CDR2 reads LQKENI. V was shortened by 7 bases and J by 7 bases, with 14 bases between the two germline ends. This CDR3 comprises 13 residues.

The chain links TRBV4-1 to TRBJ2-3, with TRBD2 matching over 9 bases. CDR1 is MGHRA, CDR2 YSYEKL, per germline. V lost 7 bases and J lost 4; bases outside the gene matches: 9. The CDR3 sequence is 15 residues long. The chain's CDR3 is CASKLAGVLADTQYF. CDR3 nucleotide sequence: TGCGCCAGCAAGTTAGCGGGAGTCCTCGCAGATACGCAGTATTTT.

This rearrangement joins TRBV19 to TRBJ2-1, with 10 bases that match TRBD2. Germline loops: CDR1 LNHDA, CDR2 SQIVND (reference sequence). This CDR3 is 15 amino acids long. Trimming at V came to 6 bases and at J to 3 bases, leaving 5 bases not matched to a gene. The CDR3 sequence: CASRGTSVYYNEQFF. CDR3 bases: TGTGCCAGTAGAGGGACTAGCGTCTACTACAATGAGCAGTTCTTC.

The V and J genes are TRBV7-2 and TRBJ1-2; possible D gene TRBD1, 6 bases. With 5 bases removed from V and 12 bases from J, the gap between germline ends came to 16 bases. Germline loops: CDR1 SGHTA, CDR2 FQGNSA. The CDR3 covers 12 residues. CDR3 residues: CASSHYTGTNTF. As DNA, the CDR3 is TGTGCCAGCAGCCACTACACAGGGACTAACACCTTC.

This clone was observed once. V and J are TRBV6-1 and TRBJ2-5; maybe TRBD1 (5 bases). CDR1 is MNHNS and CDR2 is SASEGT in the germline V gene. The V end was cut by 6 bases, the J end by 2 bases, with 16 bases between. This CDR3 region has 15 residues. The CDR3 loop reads CASRGARNQQETQYF. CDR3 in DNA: TGTGCCAGCAGAGGGGCCCGCAACCAACAAGAGACCCAGTACTTC.

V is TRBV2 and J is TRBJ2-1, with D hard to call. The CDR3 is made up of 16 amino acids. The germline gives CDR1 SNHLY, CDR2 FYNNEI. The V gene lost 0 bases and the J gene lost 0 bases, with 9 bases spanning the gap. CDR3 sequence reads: CASSEAPSNSYNEQFF. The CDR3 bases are TGTGCCAGCAGTGAAGCCCCGTCAAACTCCTACAATGAGCAGTTCTTC.

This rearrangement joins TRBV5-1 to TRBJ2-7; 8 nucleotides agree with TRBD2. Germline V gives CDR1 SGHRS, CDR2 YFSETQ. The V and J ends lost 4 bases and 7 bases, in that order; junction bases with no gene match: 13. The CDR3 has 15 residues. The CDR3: CASSPQGAGVREQYF. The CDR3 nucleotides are TGCGCCAGCAGCCCACAGGGAGCGGGAGTGAGAGAGCAGTACTTC.

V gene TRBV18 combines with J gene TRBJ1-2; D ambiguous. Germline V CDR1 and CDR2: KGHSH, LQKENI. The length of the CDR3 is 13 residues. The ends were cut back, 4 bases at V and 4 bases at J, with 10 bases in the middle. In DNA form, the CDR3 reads TGTGCCAGCTCACGGAACCCCCTCTATGGCTACACCTTC. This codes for CASSRNPLYGYTF. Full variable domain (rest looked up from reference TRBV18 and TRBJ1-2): NAGVMQNPRHLVRRRGQEARLRCSPMKGHSHVYWYRQLPEEGLKFMVYLQKENIIDESGMPKERFSAEFPKEGPSILRIQQVVRGDSAAYFCASSRNPLYGYTFGSGTRLTVV.

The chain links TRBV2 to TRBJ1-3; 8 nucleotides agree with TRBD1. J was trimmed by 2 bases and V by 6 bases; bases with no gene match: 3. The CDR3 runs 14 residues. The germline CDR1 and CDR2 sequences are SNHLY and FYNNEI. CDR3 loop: CASRTGVPGNTIYF. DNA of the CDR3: TGTGCCAGCAGGACAGGGGTTCCTGGAAACACCATATATTTT.

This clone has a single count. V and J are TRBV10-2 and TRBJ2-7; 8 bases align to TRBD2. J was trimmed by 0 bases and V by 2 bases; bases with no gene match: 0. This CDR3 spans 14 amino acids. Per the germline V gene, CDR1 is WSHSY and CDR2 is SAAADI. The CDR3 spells CASSESGGSYEQYF. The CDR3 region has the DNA TGCGCCAGCAGTGAGAGCGGGGGCTCCTACGAGCAGTACTTC.